The 14 T cell receptor beta chains presented below share a single source sample, sequenced in a study of T cell repertoires in cytomegalovirus infection. Each CDR3 protein is one row after TCRdb ran MiXCR on the reads. Of over 250,000 distinct CDR3 sequences listed, roughly 24% are singletons. The sample comprised PBMCs. The receptors were gathered from a human donor in good health (CMV status not recorded). Some clones in this sample may be carry-over from other donors' samples.

This clonotype came up many times. The chain employs TRBV7-2 and TRBJ2-3; the D is unclear. The V gene's germline CDR1 is SGHTA and CDR2 FQGNSA. The CDR3 sequence is 14 residues long. The V gene lost 0 bases and the J gene lost 4 bases, with 8 bases spanning the gap. The CDR3 bases are TGTGCCAGCAGCTTAGCAATAGCCGCAGATACGCAGTATTTT. It yields the protein CASSLAIAADTQYF.

This clonotype was found a few times. The J gene is TRBJ2-7, the V gene TRBV5-5; no definite D call. This CDR3 is built from 14 residues. Trimming took 0 bases from V and 3 from J, leaving 10 bases between them. CDR1 is SGHKS, CDR2 YYEKEE, per germline (reference sequence). The chain's CDR3 is CASSLARRYYEQYF. The CDR3 region has the DNA TGTGCCAGCAGCTTGGCTCGGCGTTACTACGAGCAGTACTTC.

J is TRBJ2-7 and V is TRBV20-1; D not resolved. Trimming stripped 0 bases from V and 2 bases from J, with 8 bases between. The germline V gene has CDR1 DFQATT and CDR2 SNEGSKA (reference sequence). The CDR3 totals 13 residues. CDR3 DNA sequence: TGCAGTGCTAGAGACTGGCACCCCTACGAGCAGTACTTC. Translated: CSARDWHPYEQYF.

The V gene is TRBV25-1, the J gene TRBJ1-6; D perhaps matches TRBD1 (6 bases). The CDR3 is made up of 16 amino acids. Germline V lookup: CDR1 MGHDK, CDR2 SYGVNS. V lost 3 bases, J lost 8 bases, and 17 bases lay in between. The CDR3 region is CASSDPGGLMDSPLHF. CDR3 nucleotides: TGTGCCAGCAGTGACCCCGGGGGCCTAATGGATTCACCCCTCCACTTT.

The chain is built from TRBV20-1 and TRBJ1-1; D is uncertain. Germline loops: CDR1 DFQATT, CDR2 SNEGSKA (reference sequence). The CDR3 extends over 13 amino acids. With 1 base removed from V and 1 base from J, the gap between germline ends came to 7 bases. The CDR3 bases are TGCAGTGCTAGAGGTGGGCCGAACACTGAAGCTTTCTTT. Its protein product is CSARGGPNTEAFF.

There are many counts of this clonotype. The V gene is TRBV7-2, the J gene TRBJ2-1; 9 positions agree with TRBD2. V gave up 1 base and J gave up 4 bases; unmatched junction bases: 2. CDR3 length equals 15 residues. CDR1 and CDR2 from the germline V gene are SGHTA and FQGNSA. Written as DNA, the CDR3 is TGTGCCAGCAGCTTAGGGCGGGAGGGGTACAATGAGCAGTTCTTC. It specifies CASSLGREGYNEQFF.

In this sample, this clonotype turned up a few times. The genes are TRBV10-1 and TRBJ2-3; 7 bases agree with TRBD1. The junction had 10 bases not matched to a gene; V was cut back by 6 bases and J by 4 bases. This CDR3 is built from 15 residues. CDR1 and CDR2 (germline): WNHNN, SYGVQD (reference sequence). The chain's CDR3 is CASRSGTAGADTQYF. The CDR3 DNA reads TGCGCCAGCAGGTCCGGGACAGCTGGCGCAGATACGCAGTATTTT.

The chain has TRBV20-1 and TRBJ2-7; 11 bases align to TRBD2. The CDR3 runs 15 residues. Germline trimming cut 5 bases from V and 4 bases from J; bases unmatched to any gene: 10. Germline values: CDR1 DFQATT, CDR2 SNEGSKA (reference sequence). In nucleotides, the CDR3 is TGCAGTGCTCCTACTAGCGGGAGCATTAGTTACGAGCAGTACTTC. Its translation is CSAPTSGSISYEQYF.

At least ten counts were recorded for this clonotype. J is TRBJ2-7 and V is TRBV12-3 or TRBV12-4; 10 bases agree with TRBD1. The CDR3 has 14 amino acids. V was clipped by 8 bases and J by 6 bases; unmatched bases: 10. The CDR3 region has the DNA TGTGCCAGCGCCCGGGACAGGGGTTCTCGCGAGCAGTACTTC. Protein product: CASARDRGSREQYF.

The chain links TRBV28 to TRBJ1-1, with D hard to call. This CDR3 contains 11 residues. Looked up from germline, CDR1 is MDHEN and CDR2 is SYDVKM. V was shortened by 6 bases and J by 3 bases, with 5 bases between the two germline ends. CDR3 in amino acids: CASRAYTEAFF. The DNA of the CDR3 is TGTGCCAGCAGGGCCTACACTGAAGCTTTCTTT.

The genes are TRBV29-1 and TRBJ2-1; D is unclear. Trimming shortened V by 4 bases and J by 0 bases, and 10 bases separated the two germline ends. This CDR3 spans 14 amino acids. Germline values: CDR1 SQVTM, CDR2 ANQGSEA. The CDR3 here is CSVVYQASYNEQFF. CDR3 sequence (DNA): TGCAGCGTTGTTTACCAGGCCTCCTACAATGAGCAGTTCTTC.

This clonotype has just a few counts. The V call is TRBV20-1, the J call TRBJ2-5; 11 bases align to TRBD1. The CDR3 extends over 13 amino acids. Trimming at V came to 5 bases and at J to 2 bases, leaving 1 base not matched to a gene. Germline V CDR1 and CDR2: DFQATT, SNEGSKA (reference sequence). The DNA of the CDR3 is TGCAGTGCTGGACAGGGGGCACAAGAGACCCAGTACTTC. It yields the protein CSAGQGAQETQYF.

The rearrangement joins TRBV27 to TRBJ2-1; the D call may be TRBD1 or TRBD2 (5 bases each). This CDR3 comprises 16 residues. V dropped 4 bases and J dropped 4 bases, with 17 bases sitting between them. Germline V gene lookup returns CDR1 MNHEY and CDR2 SMNVEV (reference sequence). CDR3: CASSSSTAETYNEQFF. In DNA form, the CDR3 reads TGTGCCAGCAGTTCGTCGACAGCGGAAACTTACAATGAGCAGTTCTTC.

The table lists this clonotype with many counts. The chain employs TRBV6-2 or TRBV6-3 and TRBJ2-1; TRBD2 might be the D (6 bases). The CDR3 totals 14 residues. The germline CDR1 and CDR2 sequences are MNHEY and SVGEGT. Trimming removed 9 bases at V and 7 bases at J, with 19 bases between. CDR3 DNA sequence: TGTGCCAGTACAAGAGGTCTAGGGAGGAATGAGCAGTTCTTC. Translation: CASTRGLGRNEQFF.